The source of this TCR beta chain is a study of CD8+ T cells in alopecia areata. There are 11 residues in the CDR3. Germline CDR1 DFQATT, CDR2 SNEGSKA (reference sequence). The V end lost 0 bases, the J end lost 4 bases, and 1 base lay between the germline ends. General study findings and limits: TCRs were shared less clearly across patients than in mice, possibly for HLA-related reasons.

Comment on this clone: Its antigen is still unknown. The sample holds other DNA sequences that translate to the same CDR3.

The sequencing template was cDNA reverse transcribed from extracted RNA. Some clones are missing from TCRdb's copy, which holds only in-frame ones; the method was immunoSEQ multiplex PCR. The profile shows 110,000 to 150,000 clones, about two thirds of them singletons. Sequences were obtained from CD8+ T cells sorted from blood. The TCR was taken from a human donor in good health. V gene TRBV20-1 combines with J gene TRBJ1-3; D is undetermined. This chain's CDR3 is CSARDGNTIYF. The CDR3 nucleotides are TGCAGTGCTAGAGACGGAAACACCATATATTTT.